These 28 T cell receptor beta chains originate from one sample sequenced in a study of T cells in tuberculosis. Clones were read by immunoSEQ multiplex PCR, and TCRdb kept only the in-frame ones, dropping some. This table holds about 45,000 clones, about 94% found once. Source material: PBMCs. These receptors all come from a donor between 10 and 35 years old with latent tuberculosis or without tuberculosis infection. Some clones in this sample may be carry-over from other donors' samples.

The V call is TRBV29-1, the J call TRBJ2-6; D gene unclear. The CDR3 has 13 amino acids. CDR1 and CDR2 from the germline V gene are SQVTM and ANQGSEA. V was pared by 4 bases and J by 3 bases, with 7 bases between. CDR3 region: CSVVFFGANVLTF. The CDR3 DNA is TGCAGCGTTGTATTCTTTGGGGCCAACGTCCTGACTTTC.

The chain recombines TRBV7-8 with TRBJ1-1; no reliable D call. The CDR3 is 12 residues long. V gave up 4 bases and J gave up 8 bases, with 11 bases separating them. Germline values: CDR1 SGHVS, CDR2 FQNEAQ. The CDR3 sequence: CASSSGMGEAFF. CDR3 coding DNA: TGTGCCAGCAGCTCAGGCATGGGCGAAGCTTTCTTT.

The CDR3 DNA follows: TGTGCCAGTAGGCCTGGGGGGGCAAATGAGCAGTTCTTC. This codes for CASRPGGANEQFF. The chain carries TRBV19 and TRBJ2-1; a possible D gene is TRBD2 (7 bases). This CDR3 has 13 residues. Germline CDR1 reads LNHDA; CDR2 reads SQIVND (reference sequence). Trimming stripped 6 bases from V and 7 bases from J, with 13 bases between.

The chain recombines TRBV10-3 with TRBJ2-7; no definite D call. Germline CDR1 and CDR2: ENHRY and SYGVKD. This CDR3 comprises 13 residues. Trimming removed 0 bases from V and 2 bases from J, with 5 bases in between. The CDR3 spells CAISESDTYEQYF. The CDR3 DNA reads TGTGCCATCAGTGAGTCTGACACCTACGAGCAGTACTTC.

This clone was picked up one time. The J gene is TRBJ2-5, the V gene TRBV5-8; D unclear. Trimming removed 4 bases at V and 5 bases at J, with 15 bases between. Germline values: CDR1 SGHTS, CDR2 YDEGEE. The CDR3 extends over 14 amino acids. CDR3 nucleotides: TGTGCCAGCAGCCTGGTCGGGTTCGGGGAGACCCAGTACTTC. Its protein is CASSLVGFGETQYF.

The rearrangement uses TRBV4-3 and TRBJ1-3; D is unclear. The V end lost 0 bases, the J end lost 0 bases, and 9 bases lay between the germline ends. Germline values: CDR1 LGHNA, CDR2 YSLEER. The CDR3 spans 16 residues. The CDR3 DNA is TGCGCCAGCAGCCAAGATGTTGAGAGCTCTGGAAACACCATATATTTT. It encodes CASSQDVESSGNTIYF.

The V call is TRBV30, the J call TRBJ2-7; 7 bases agree with TRBD1. With 0 bases clipped from V and 0 bases from J, the junction kept 8 bases outside the gene matches. The CDR3 extends over 16 amino acids. Per germline, CDR1 GTSNPN and CDR2 SVGIG (reference sequence). CDR3: CAWSVPTGVLSYEQYF. In DNA, the CDR3 is TGTGCCTGGAGTGTCCCCACAGGGGTCCTCTCCTACGAGCAGTACTTC.

The gene calls are TRBV29-1 and TRBJ2-1; D might be TRBD2 (7 bases). This CDR3 region has 13 residues. V was cut by 6 bases and J by 14 bases, with 23 bases left in between. Per germline, CDR1 SQVTM and CDR2 ANQGSEA. This CDR3 is CSVLGGSGGDKFF. For the CDR3, the DNA is TGCAGCGTCCTTGGCGGGAGTGGGGGGGACAAGTTCTTC.

This rearrangement joins TRBV19 to TRBJ2-2; TRBD1 aligns across 7 bases. The CDR3 consists of 15 residues. CDR1 LNHDA and CDR2 SQIVND come from the germline V gene (reference sequence). The ends lost 7 bases at V and 4 bases at J; junction bases unmatched: 9. The CDR3 DNA is TGTGCCAGTATCCCTGACAGGGCTTTCACCGGGGAGCTGTTTTTT. Translated, it gives CASIPDRAFTGELFF.

The gene calls are TRBV19 and TRBJ1-4; D possibly corresponds to TRBD1 (6 bases). V lost 4 bases, J lost 9 bases, and 12 bases lay in between. This CDR3 is 13 amino acids long. Germline V gives CDR1 LNHDA, CDR2 SQIVND (reference sequence). CDR3 protein: CASSNRDTKKLFF. CDR3 DNA: TGTGCCAGTAGTAACCGGGACACCAAAAAACTGTTTTTT.

V gene TRBV10-1 combines with J gene TRBJ2-7, with TRBD1 matching 7 bases. Germline trimming cut 2 bases from V and 5 bases from J; bases unmatched to any gene: 12. The CDR3 runs to 16 residues. From germline, CDR1 is WNHNN and CDR2 SYGVQD (reference sequence). The CDR3 DNA sequence: TGCGCCAGCAGTGAGGGACTGGGACAGTCACTCAACGAGCAGTACTTC. This encodes CASSEGLGQSLNEQYF.

This chain connects TRBV6-5 to TRBJ2-7; the match to TRBD1 covers 8 bases. V lost 4 bases to trimming and J lost 6 bases; unmatched junction nucleotides: 5. Germline V gene sequence: CDR1 MNHEY, CDR2 SVGAGI. The CDR3 has 13 residues. Here the CDR3 reads CASSFSGGFEQYF. In DNA, the CDR3 is TGTGCCAGCAGTTTCTCAGGGGGCTTCGAGCAGTACTTC.

V usage is TRBV6-4 and J usage is TRBJ2-1, with 11 nucleotides matching TRBD2. Trimming removed 2 bases from V and 7 bases from J; junction bases left unmatched: 1. This CDR3 spans 14 amino acids. Germline values: CDR1 MRHNA, CDR2 SNTAGT. The CDR3 loop is CASSDGTSGNEQFF. CDR3 DNA: TGTGCCAGCAGTGACGGGACTAGCGGAAATGAGCAGTTCTTC.

The chain employs TRBV4-1 and TRBJ2-3; weak D call: TRBD2 (6 bases). Germline CDR1 is MGHRA and CDR2 is YSYEKL. Trimming pared 0 bases from V and 8 bases from J, leaving 9 bases between. There are 13 residues in the CDR3. Here the CDR3 reads CASSQDRGSTQYF. CDR3 in DNA: TGCGCCAGCAGCCAAGATCGGGGGAGTACGCAGTATTTT.

This clone showed up just once. The J gene is TRBJ2-4, the V gene TRBV29-1; 7 bases align to TRBD2. The junction had 6 bases not matched to a gene; V was cut back by 3 bases and J by 7 bases. The CDR3 is made up of 13 amino acids. Germline CDR1 is SQVTM and CDR2 is ANQGSEA. The CDR3: CSVDPGTTNIQYF. The DNA of the CDR3 is TGCAGCGTTGACCCAGGGACTACGAACATTCAGTACTTC.

The chain uses TRBV7-8 and TRBJ2-7; 8 bases are a match to TRBD1. The CDR3 is 16 residues long. Trimming removed 0 bases from V and 3 bases from J; junction bases left unmatched: 7. Germline assignment: CDR1 SGHVS and CDR2 FQNEAQ. Written as DNA, the CDR3 is TGTGCCAGCAGCTTAGCGCCAGGACAGGGCAGCTACGAGCAGTACTTC. Its translation: CASSLAPGQGSYEQYF.

This clone was observed once. The J gene is TRBJ2-5, the V gene TRBV7-7, with 7 bases that match TRBD2. The length of the CDR3 is 14 residues. The V gene's germline CDR1 is SSHAT and CDR2 FNYEAQ (reference sequence). The V and J ends lost 4 bases and 0 bases, in that order; junction bases with no gene match: 2. The CDR3 DNA follows: TGTGCCAGCAGCTCAGGGACTAACCAAGAGACCCAGTACTTC. It encodes CASSSGTNQETQYF. The entire variable domain, with the rest obtained from reference TRBV7-7 and TRBJ2-5, is as follows: GAGVSQSPRYKVTKRGQDVTLRCDPISSHATLYWYQQALGQGPEFLTYFNYEAQPDKSGLPSDRFSAERPEGSISTLTIQRTEQRDSAMYRCASSSGTNQETQYFGPGTRLLVL.

This rearrangement joins TRBV7-9 to TRBJ1-4, with a possible D match to TRBD1 (5 bases). Germline V CDR1 and CDR2: SEHNR, FQNEAQ (reference sequence). The CDR3 consists of 15 residues. Trimming stripped 1 base from V and 5 bases from J, with 11 bases between. The CDR3 DNA sequence: TGTGCCAGCAGCTTAGTGGGGACTCGAAATGAAAAACTGTTTTTT. It is translated as CASSLVGTRNEKLFF.

CDR3: CASSPGVTSWGSGELFF. CDR3 sequence (DNA): TGTGCCAGCTCACCAGGCGTGACTAGCTGGGGGTCCGGGGAGCTGTTTTTT. The rearrangement joins TRBV18 to TRBJ2-2; 7 nucleotides match TRBD2. V gave up 2 bases and J gave up 6 bases; unmatched junction bases: 12. The CDR3 loop spans 17 amino acids. Germline values: CDR1 KGHSH, CDR2 LQKENI.

V is TRBV18 and J is TRBJ2-7; 9 bases map to TRBD1. CDR1 and CDR2 (germline): KGHSH, LQKENI. V dropped 4 bases and J dropped 5; count of bases not matched to a gene: 6. The CDR3 extends over 14 amino acids. The CDR3 DNA reads as TGTGCCAGCTCACGGGGACAGGGTATCGACGAGCAGTACTTC. It translates to CASSRGQGIDEQYF.

The genes are TRBV5-1 and TRBJ2-3; D not resolved. Germline CDR1 reads SGHRS; CDR2 reads YFSETQ. The ends were cut back, 7 bases at V and 3 bases at J, with 9 bases in the middle. The CDR3 has 12 residues. The CDR3 coding sequence is TGCGCCAGCCGAGGCGAAACAGATACGCAGTATTTT. It yields the protein CASRGETDTQYF.

The chain recombines TRBV7-9 with TRBJ2-2, with a weak D call TRBD1 (6 bases). From germline, CDR1 is SEHNR and CDR2 FQNEAQ (reference sequence). Trimming removed 5 bases at V and 2 bases at J, with 12 bases between. The CDR3 covers 15 residues. The CDR3 bases are TGTGCCAGCAGCGTCGGGACAACAAACACCGGGGAGCTGTTTTTT. This encodes CASSVGTTNTGELFF.

The chain combines TRBV30 with TRBJ1-4; maybe TRBD1 (6 bases). Germline V gene lookup returns CDR1 GTSNPN and CDR2 SVGIG (reference sequence). V lost 0 bases to trimming and J lost 9 bases, with 14 bases between them. This CDR3 comprises 14 residues. The CDR3 loop reads CAWSVGAGDQKLFF. The CDR3 coding sequence is TGTGCCTGGAGTGTAGGGGCAGGGGATCAAAAACTGTTTTTT.

V usage is TRBV4-3 and J usage is TRBJ2-1; the match to TRBD1 covers 9 bases. The J segment lost 4 bases and the V segment lost 3 bases, leaving 7 bases of the junction unmatched. This CDR3 contains 16 residues. Germline-derived CDR1 and CDR2 are LGHNA and YSLEER. The CDR3, as DNA: TGCGCCAGCAGCCAGTCAGCCGGGACAGGGTACAATGAGCAGTTCTTC. It is translated as CASSQSAGTGYNEQFF.

The V gene is TRBV5-1, the J gene TRBJ2-3, with D hard to call. Between the trimmed V and J ends, which lost 0 bases and 1 base, there was a span of 6 bases. Looked up from germline, CDR1 is SGHRS and CDR2 is YFSETQ. The CDR3 is made up of 14 amino acids. The CDR3 sequence is CASSLDVGTDTQYF. The CDR3 DNA is TGCGCCAGCAGCTTGGACGTAGGCACAGATACGCAGTATTTT.

Only one count was recorded for this clone. The genes are TRBV28 and TRBJ2-1; TRBD2 matches at 7 bases. This CDR3 spans 15 amino acids. J lost 2 bases, V lost 3 bases, and 4 bases had no gene match. Germline assignment: CDR1 MDHEN and CDR2 SYDVKM. The CDR3 sequence: CASSFPGLAYNEQFF. DNA for the CDR3: TGTGCCAGCAGTTTCCCAGGACTAGCCTACAATGAGCAGTTCTTC. The variable domain in full, completed from reference TRBV28 and TRBJ2-1, reads DVKVTQSSRYLVKRTGEKVFLECVQDMDHENMFWYRQDPGLGLRLIYFSYDVKMKEKGDIPEGYSVSREKKERFSLILESASTNQTSMYLCASSFPGLAYNEQFFGPGTRLTVL.

This clone was recorded only once. The J gene is TRBJ1-3, the V gene TRBV5-1; D is unresolved. Trimming pared 3 bases from V and 1 base from J, leaving 11 bases between. The V gene's germline CDR1 is SGHRS and CDR2 YFSETQ. CDR3 length: 15 amino acids. Here the CDR3 reads CASSYSRDSGNTIYF. CDR3 sequence (DNA): TGCGCCAGCAGCTATTCTCGGGATTCTGGAAACACCATATATTTT.

This rearrangement joins TRBV9 to TRBJ1-4; maybe TRBD1 (6 bases). The V end lost 4 bases, the J end lost 8 bases, and 18 bases lay between the germline ends. The length of the CDR3 is 15 residues. The germline gives CDR1 SGDLS, CDR2 YYNGEE. CDR3 sequence reads: CASSTRQVGGEKLFF. The CDR3 region has the DNA TGTGCCAGCAGCACTCGACAGGTGGGCGGGGAAAAACTGTTTTTT. The entire variable domain, with the rest obtained from reference TRBV9 and TRBJ1-4, is as follows: DSGVTQTPKHLITATGQRVTLRCSPRSGDLSVYWYQQSLDQGLQFLIQYYNGEERAKGNILERFSAQQFPDLHSELNLSSLELGDSALYFCASSTRQVGGEKLFFGSGTQLSVL.